This T cell receptor beta chain was found in a study of identical twins. Study-wide results and limits: Some out-of-frame alpha sequences were shared by twins, and these showed excess low generation probability. Twin pairs had excess sharing that was weaker in beta out-of-frame sequences.

TCRdb re-called the 5' RACE reads with MiXCR, one entry per CDR3 protein. The sample has more than 1.5 million distinct CDR3 sequences, 32% seen once. Healthy Caucasian individuals made up all the donors. CDR1 is MNHNS, CDR2 SASEGT, per germline. The CDR3 totals 14 residues. About this clonotype itself: Its antigen remains unknown. One base away lies a much larger clone, so this may be a sequencing read error.

The sequenced material came from cord blood. This TCR was sampled from a newborn girl in good health. This rearrangement joins TRBV6-1 to TRBJ2-1; 14 bases are shared with TRBD2. The CDR3 DNA sequence: TGTGCCGGCAGGACTAGCGGGAGGTACAATGAGCAGTTCTTC. It encodes CAGRTSGRYNEQFF.